This is a list of T cell receptor beta chains from one sample in a study of human T cells and chemical hapten exposure. TCRdb reprocessed the RACE reads via MiXCR and lists one record per CDR3 protein. The sample has about 340,000 distinct CDR3 sequences, about 7% seen once. The sequencing used whole blood, collected in connection with sensitization to the hapten diphenylcyclopropenone (DPC). The source is a young woman with alopecia areata. Some clones in this sample may be carry-over from other donors' samples. Each CDR3 is given with its conserved first and last residue. D genes are given only for firm matches. Only part of the rows carry a size: once, few, many, or a class if the clone is expanded.

V gene: TRBV28
J gene: TRBJ1-1
D gene: TRBD1
clone size: few
CDR3 protein: CASTLLGTGVTEAFF
CDR3 DNA: TGTGCCAGCACCCTCCTGGGGACAGGGGTAACTGAAGCTTTCTTT

V gene: TRBV6-6
J gene: TRBJ1-5
D gene: NA
clone size: NA
CDR3 protein: CASSYRGVEPPPQHF
CDR3 DNA: TGTGCCAGCAGTTACCGGGGGGTAGAGCCACCGCCCCAGCATTTT

V gene: TRBV7-8
J gene: TRBJ2-3
D gene: NA
clone size: NA
CDR3 protein: CASSLGGDPLTDTQYF
CDR3 DNA: TGTGCCAGCAGCTTAGGGGGGGACCCCCTGACAGATACGCAGTATTTT

V gene: TRBV6-5
J gene: TRBJ1-1
D gene: NA
clone size: few
CDR3 protein: CASSYGRMNTEAFF
CDR3 DNA: TGTGCCAGCAGTTACGGCAGGATGAACACTGAAGCTTTCTTT

V gene: TRBV6-2/TRBV6-3
J gene: TRBJ1-5
D gene: NA
clone size: NA
CDR3 protein: CASSYSRADGDLYSNQPQHF
CDR3 DNA: TGTGCCAGCAGTTACTCCCGGGCCGACGGAGACCTATATAGCAATCAGCCCCAGCATTTT

V gene: TRBV7-2
J gene: TRBJ2-3
D gene: NA
clone size: many
CDR3 protein: CASSLSARDTQYF
CDR3 DNA: TGTGCCAGCAGCTTAAGCGCGAGAGATACGCAGTATTTT

V gene: TRBV24-1
J gene: TRBJ2-1
D gene: TRBD1
clone size: few
CDR3 protein: CATSEPGQGGDEQFF
CDR3 DNA: TGTGCCACCAGTGAACCCGGACAGGGGGGGGATGAGCAGTTCTTC

V gene: TRBV4-3
J gene: TRBJ1-4
D gene: NA
clone size: NA
CDR3 protein: CASSQGVNGLYEKLFF
CDR3 DNA: TGCGCCAGCAGCCAAGGGGTTAACGGACTCTATGAAAAACTGTTTTTT

V gene: TRBV20-1
J gene: TRBJ2-3
D gene: NA
clone size: few
CDR3 protein: CSAREGGGTDTQYF
CDR3 DNA: TGCAGTGCTAGAGAAGGCGGGGGCACAGATACGCAGTATTTT

V gene: TRBV28
J gene: TRBJ2-3
D gene: NA
clone size: many
CDR3 protein: CASKQMTSTDTQYF
CDR3 DNA: TGTGCCAGCAAACAAATGACTAGCACAGATACGCAGTATTTT

V gene: TRBV6-2/TRBV6-3
J gene: TRBJ2-3
D gene: NA
clone size: many
CDR3 protein: CASTAGDTQYF
CDR3 DNA: TGTGCCAGTACCGCCGGGGATACGCAGTATTTT

V gene: TRBV10-3
J gene: TRBJ1-2
D gene: NA
clone size: NA
CDR3 protein: CAISENNYGYTF
CDR3 DNA: TGTGCCATCAGTGAGAACAACTATGGCTACACCTTC

V gene: TRBV21-1
J gene: TRBJ2-5
D gene: NA
clone size: few
CDR3 protein: CASSKRRGGREETQYF
CDR3 DNA: TGTGCCAGCAGCAAAAGGAGAGGGGGCAGGGAAGAGACCCAGTACTTC

V gene: TRBV6-6
J gene: TRBJ1-3
D gene: NA
clone size: few
CDR3 protein: CASSRLDSGNTIYF
CDR3 DNA: TGTGCCAGCAGTCGGCTCGACTCTGGAAACACCATATATTTT

V gene: TRBV7-3
J gene: TRBJ2-1
D gene: TRBD1
clone size: NA
CDR3 protein: CASSPRTGINEQFF
CDR3 DNA: TGTGCCAGCAGCCCCCGGACAGGGATCAATGAGCAGTTCTTC

V gene: TRBV5-1
J gene: TRBJ1-4
D gene: TRBD1
clone size: NA
CDR3 protein: CASSFDRGNDEKLFF
CDR3 DNA: TGCGCCAGCAGCTTCGACAGGGGAAATGATGAAAAACTGTTTTTT

V gene: TRBV18
J gene: TRBJ1-1
D gene: NA
clone size: many
CDR3 protein: CASSRGQGYTEAFF
CDR3 DNA: TGTGCCAGCTCACGGGGGCAGGGGTACACTGAAGCTTTCTTT

V gene: TRBV18
J gene: TRBJ1-3
D gene: TRBD1
clone size: few
CDR3 protein: CASSPGQHSGNTIYF
CDR3 DNA: TGTGCCAGCTCACCGGGACAGCACTCTGGAAACACCATATATTTT

V gene: TRBV6-5
J gene: TRBJ1-2
D gene: NA
clone size: few
CDR3 protein: CASREGLRNGYTF
CDR3 DNA: TGTGCCAGCAGAGAGGGACTGCGGAATGGCTACACCTTC

V gene: TRBV9
J gene: TRBJ2-3
D gene: TRBD1
clone size: many
CDR3 protein: CASSRQGVQDTQYF
CDR3 DNA: TGTGCCAGCAGCAGACAGGGGGTCCAAGATACGCAGTATTTT

V gene: TRBV2
J gene: TRBJ2-1
D gene: NA
clone size: few
CDR3 protein: CASRVRSYNEQFF
CDR3 DNA: TGTGCCAGCAGGGTCCGATCCTACAATGAGCAGTTCTTC

V gene: TRBV20-1
J gene: TRBJ1-2
D gene: NA
clone size: few
CDR3 protein: CSAVANYGYTF
CDR3 DNA: TGCAGTGCCGTAGCTAACTATGGCTACACCTTC

V gene: TRBV7-6
J gene: TRBJ1-2
D gene: NA
clone size: many
CDR3 protein: CASTAVFQGYGYTF
CDR3 DNA: TGTGCCAGCACCGCCGTCTTCCAGGGCTATGGCTACACCTTC

V gene: TRBV11-2
J gene: TRBJ1-1
D gene: NA
clone size: NA
CDR3 protein: CASSLDLVAEAFF
CDR3 DNA: TGTGCCAGCAGCTTAGATTTGGTTGCTGAAGCTTTCTTT

V gene: TRBV5-1
J gene: TRBJ1-3
D gene: TRBD1
clone size: NA
CDR3 protein: CASSSRGQGYDVPGNTIYF
CDR3 DNA: TGCGCCAGCAGCTCACGGGGACAGGGGTACGATGTTCCTGGAAACACCATATATTTT

V gene: TRBV11-2
J gene: TRBJ2-4
D gene: TRBD2
clone size: few
CDR3 protein: CASSLRASGIQYF
CDR3 DNA: TGTGCCAGCAGCTTAAGGGCTAGCGGTATTCAGTACTTC

V gene: TRBV18
J gene: TRBJ2-7
D gene: TRBD1
clone size: many
CDR3 protein: CASSHGTGNRYEQYF
CDR3 DNA: TGTGCCAGCTCACACGGGACAGGGAATCGGTACGAGCAGTACTTC

V gene: TRBV3-1
J gene: TRBJ2-3
D gene: NA
clone size: many
CDR3 protein: CASSQWGADTQYF
CDR3 DNA: TGTGCCAGCAGCCAGTGGGGGGCAGATACGCAGTATTTT

V gene: TRBV7-2
J gene: TRBJ2-3
D gene: TRBD2
clone size: many
CDR3 protein: CASSLTLAGGPDTQYF
CDR3 DNA: TGTGCCAGCAGTCTAACCTTAGCGGGGGGGCCAGATACGCAGTATTTT

V gene: TRBV4-2
J gene: TRBJ2-7
D gene: TRBD2
clone size: few
CDR3 protein: CASSQARSSGVHEQYF
CDR3 DNA: TGTGCCAGCAGCCAAGCCCGTAGTAGCGGGGTCCACGAGCAGTACTTC

V gene: TRBV7-6
J gene: TRBJ2-5
D gene: TRBD2
clone size: few
CDR3 protein: CASQGSGPSWAQYF
CDR3 DNA: TGTGCCAGCCAGGGTAGCGGGCCCTCTTGGGCCCAGTACTTC

V gene: TRBV18
J gene: TRBJ1-4
D gene: NA
clone size: many
CDR3 protein: CASSPTTRGFNEKLFF
CDR3 DNA: TGTGCCAGCTCACCAACGACGAGGGGCTTTAATGAAAAACTGTTTTTT

V gene: TRBV24-1
J gene: TRBJ2-3
D gene: NA
clone size: many
CDR3 protein: CATSDTSGADTQYF
CDR3 DNA: TGTGCCACCAGTGATACTAGTGGGGCAGATACGCAGTATTTT

V gene: TRBV27
J gene: TRBJ2-7
D gene: TRBD2
clone size: many
CDR3 protein: CASSLSSSGALYEQYF
CDR3 DNA: TGTGCCAGCAGTTTATCCTCCAGCGGGGCCCTCTACGAGCAGTACTTC

V gene: TRBV10-3
J gene: TRBJ2-3
D gene: TRBD2
clone size: many
CDR3 protein: CAISPGTSGGPTDTQYF
CDR3 DNA: TGTGCCATCAGTCCCGGGACTAGCGGGGGTCCCACAGATACGCAGTATTTT

V gene: TRBV12-3/TRBV12-4
J gene: TRBJ1-5
D gene: TRBD1
clone size: many
CDR3 protein: CASSPQGAERQPQHF
CDR3 DNA: TGTGCCAGCAGCCCACAGGGGGCGGAACGTCAGCCCCAGCATTTT

V gene: TRBV7-2
J gene: TRBJ1-5
D gene: NA
clone size: many
CDR3 protein: CASSLNLNQPQHF
CDR3 DNA: TGTGCCAGCAGCTTAAATTTAAATCAGCCCCAGCATTTT

V gene: TRBV12-3/TRBV12-4
J gene: TRBJ1-2
D gene: TRBD1
clone size: many
CDR3 protein: CASSLLAGGMPYTF
CDR3 DNA: TGTGCCAGCAGTTTACTCGCAGGGGGTATGCCCTACACCTTC

V gene: TRBV5-4
J gene: TRBJ2-7
D gene: TRBD1
clone size: NA
CDR3 protein: CASSLAGTGYEQYF
CDR3 DNA: TGCGCCAGCAGTTTAGCCGGGACAGGGTACGAGCAGTACTTC

V gene: TRBV18
J gene: TRBJ1-1
D gene: NA
clone size: many
CDR3 protein: CASSHDKNTEAFF
CDR3 DNA: TGTGCCAGCTCCCATGACAAGAACACTGAAGCTTTCTTT

V gene: TRBV28
J gene: TRBJ2-3
D gene: NA
clone size: NA
CDR3 protein: CASSPGEIPNTQYF
CDR3 DNA: TGTGCCAGCAGTCCAGGGGAGATTCCAAATACGCAGTATTTT

V gene: TRBV4-1
J gene: TRBJ1-2
D gene: NA
clone size: NA
CDR3 protein: CASSPRGREDGYTF
CDR3 DNA: TGCGCCAGCAGCCCGCGGGGGCGCGAAGATGGCTACACCTTC

V gene: TRBV18
J gene: TRBJ2-7
D gene: TRBD1
clone size: many
CDR3 protein: CASSLRDRAYEQYF
CDR3 DNA: TGTGCCAGCTCGCTCCGGGACAGGGCTTACGAGCAGTACTTC

V gene: TRBV18
J gene: TRBJ1-4
D gene: NA
clone size: NA
CDR3 protein: CASSPVTGGATNEKLFF
CDR3 DNA: TGTGCCAGCTCACCAGTGACAGGAGGGGCAACTAATGAAAAACTGTTTTTT

V gene: TRBV6-5
J gene: TRBJ1-6
D gene: NA
clone size: many
CDR3 protein: CASSLDLLSYNSPLHF
CDR3 DNA: TGTGCCAGCAGTCTGGACCTGCTTTCCTATAATTCACCCCTCCACTTT

V gene: TRBV6-5
J gene: TRBJ2-7
D gene: TRBD2
clone size: many
CDR3 protein: CASRETSGGPLQQYF
CDR3 DNA: TGTGCCAGCAGGGAGACTAGCGGGGGGCCCTTGCAGCAGTACTTC